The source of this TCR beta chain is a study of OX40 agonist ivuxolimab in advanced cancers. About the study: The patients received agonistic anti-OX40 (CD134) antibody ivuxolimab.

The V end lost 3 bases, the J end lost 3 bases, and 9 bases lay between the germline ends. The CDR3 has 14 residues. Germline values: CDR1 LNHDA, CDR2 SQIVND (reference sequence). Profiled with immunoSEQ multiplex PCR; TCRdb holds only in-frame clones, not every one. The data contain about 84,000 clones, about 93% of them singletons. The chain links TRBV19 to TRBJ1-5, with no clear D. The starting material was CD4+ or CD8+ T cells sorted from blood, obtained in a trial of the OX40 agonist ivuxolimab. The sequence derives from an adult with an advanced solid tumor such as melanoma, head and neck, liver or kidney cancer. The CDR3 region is CASSMMLTNQPQHF. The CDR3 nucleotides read TGTGCCAGTAGTATGATGCTTACCAATCAGCCCCAGCATTTT.